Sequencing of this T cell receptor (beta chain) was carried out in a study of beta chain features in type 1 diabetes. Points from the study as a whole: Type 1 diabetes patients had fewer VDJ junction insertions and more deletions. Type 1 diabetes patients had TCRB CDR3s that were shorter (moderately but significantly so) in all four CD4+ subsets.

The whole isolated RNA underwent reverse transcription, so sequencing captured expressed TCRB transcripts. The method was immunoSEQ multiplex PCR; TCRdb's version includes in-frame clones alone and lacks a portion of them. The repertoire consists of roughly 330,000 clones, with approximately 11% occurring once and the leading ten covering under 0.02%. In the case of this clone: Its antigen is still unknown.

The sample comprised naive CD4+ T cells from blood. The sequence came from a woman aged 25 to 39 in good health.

The CDR3 loop is CASSQQDFRVGGGGTDTQYF. The CDR3 DNA sequence: TGTGCCAGCAGCCAGCAAGATTTTAGAGTAGGGGGAGGGGGCACAGATACGCAGTATTTT. J is TRBJ2-3 and V is TRBV4-2; possibly TRBD2 for D (7 bases). The CDR3 loop spans 20 amino acids. V was shortened by 3 bases and J by 1 base, with 26 bases between the two germline ends. Germline-derived CDR1 and CDR2 are LGHNA and YNFKEQ.